This is a list of T cell receptor beta chains from one sample in a study of T-cell memory formation after mild COVID-19. TCRdb reprocessed the 5' RACE reads with MiXCR, giving one entry per CDR3 protein. Of roughly 370,000 distinct CDR3 sequences in the sample, roughly 15% were seen once. The sequenced material came from PBMCs or a T cell subset sorted from them (not recorded which). These receptors came from a man younger than 35 who had mild COVID-19 (a few samples of this study predate the infection). Cell type and time point are not known. The CDR3 runs from the conserved cysteine through the conserved F or W. Fields, in order: V gene, D gene, clone size, J gene, CDR3 protein, CDR3 DNA. D genes are given only for firm matches. Size is stated for part of the rows, as once, few or many counts, or as a class when the clone is expanded.

>TRBV15|.|.|TRBJ2-4
CATSRSLADIQYF
TGTGCCACCAGCAGATCGCTCGCAGACATTCAGTACTTC
>TRBV7-8|.|few|TRBJ1-6
CASSLDGSPLHF
TGTGCCAGCAGCTTAGATGGGTCACCCCTCCACTTT
>TRBV4-3|.|.|TRBJ2-1
CASSQYEGGADEQFF
TGCGCCAGCAGCCAATATGAAGGAGGGGCAGATGAGCAGTTCTTC
>TRBV19|TRBD1|once|TRBJ1-2
CASGAQGAHGYTF
TGTGCCAGTGGAGCACAGGGGGCCCATGGCTACACCTTC
>TRBV7-9|.|.|TRBJ1-4
CDSSLGSGAGNEKLFF
TGTGACAGCAGCTTGGGATCAGGGGCGGGTAATGAAAAACTGTTTTTT
>TRBV6-6|.|.|TRBJ2-7
CASWGPSEQYF
TGTGCCAGCTGGGGGCCCTCCGAGCAGTACTTC
>TRBV7-3|TRBD2|.|TRBJ2-2
CASSLTQAGANTGELFF
TGTGCCAGCAGCTTAACCCAAGCGGGGGCGAACACCGGGGAGCTGTTTTTT
>TRBV5-1|.|few|TRBJ2-3
CASRMRADTQYF
TGCGCCAGCAGGATGAGGGCAGATACGCAGTATTTT
>TRBV6-5|.|.|TRBJ1-1
CASSYSKAGTEAFF
TGTGCCAGCAGTTACTCGAAGGCGGGCACTGAAGCTTTCTTT
>TRBV5-8|.|many|TRBJ2-3
CASSSPDRFSTDTQYF
TGTGCCAGCAGCTCCCCCGACAGATTCAGCACAGATACGCAGTATTTT
>TRBV5-1|.|few|TRBJ2-1
CASRKTLPSSYNEQFF
TGCGCCAGCAGGAAGACCCTCCCGAGCTCCTACAATGAGCAGTTCTTC
>TRBV5-1|.|.|TRBJ2-2
CASSFKTLWVSSTGELFF
TGCGCCAGCAGCTTTAAAACGCTTTGGGTTTCAAGCACCGGGGAGCTGTTTTTT
>TRBV4-3|.|.|TRBJ1-5
CASSQDRFRGSNQPQHF
TGCGCCAGCAGCCAAGATCGGTTTCGGGGGTCCAATCAGCCCCAGCATTTT
>TRBV6-5|TRBD2|few|TRBJ2-3
CASSLTRGTSTDTQYF
TGTGCCAGCAGCTTGACGCGGGGGACCAGCACAGATACGCAGTATTTT
>TRBV20-1|TRBD1|few|TRBJ2-3
CSAGITGGDTQYF
TGCAGTGCTGGCATTACAGGGGGTGATACGCAGTATTTT
>TRBV13|TRBD1|few|TRBJ1-1
CASSWGQGESTEAFF
TGTGCCAGCAGCTGGGGACAGGGGGAAAGCACTGAAGCTTTCTTT
>TRBV5-1|TRBD1|.|TRBJ1-1
CARTKDRGQFNTEAFF
TGCGCCAGGACAAAGGACAGGGGGCAGTTTAACACTGAAGCTTTCTTT
>TRBV7-2|.|.|TRBJ2-5
CASSLPLTETQYF
TGTGCCAGCAGCTTACCCCTAACCGAGACCCAGTACTTC
>TRBV7-2|.|few|TRBJ2-7
CASSLDRHYEQYF
TGTGCCAGCAGCTTAGACAGACACTACGAGCAGTACTTC
>TRBV4-3|.|many|TRBJ1-5
CASSASSGQPQHF
TGCGCCAGCAGTGCCAGTTCTGGTCAGCCCCAGCATTTT
>TRBV20-1|TRBD1|.|TRBJ2-4
CSARDPLTGRAKNIQYF
TGCAGTGCTAGAGATCCCTTGACAGGGCGGGCCAAAAACATTCAGTACTTC
>TRBV11-2|.|few|TRBJ2-1
CASSLTVKDEQFF
TGTGCCAGCAGCTTAACGGTGAAGGACGAGCAGTTCTTC
>TRBV19|TRBD2|.|TRBJ2-1
CASSISRLAEEQFF
TGTGCCAGTAGTATCTCTAGACTAGCGGAGGAGCAGTTCTTC
>TRBV29-1|TRBD2|few|TRBJ2-5
CSVVGLAEQETQYF
TGCAGCGTTGTCGGACTAGCGGAGCAAGAGACCCAGTACTTC
>TRBV6-2/TRBV6-3|TRBD1|.|TRBJ1-1
CASSFRTGTGTEAFF
TGTGCCAGCAGTTTCCGGACAGGGACGGGCACTGAAGCTTTCTTT
>TRBV6-6|TRBD1|.|TRBJ2-1
CASSYILDRGGNEQFF
TGTGCCAGCAGTTATATCCTGGACAGGGGTGGGAATGAGCAGTTCTTC
>TRBV5-4|TRBD2|.|TRBJ2-5
CASSLAWGGDQETQYF
TGTGCCAGCAGCTTGGCCTGGGGGGGGGACCAAGAGACCCAGTACTTC
>TRBV24-1|.|few|TRBJ1-1
CATGGTPGGDTEAFF
TGTGCCACCGGGGGGACGCCCGGAGGGGACACTGAAGCTTTCTTT
>TRBV9|.|few|TRBJ1-4
CASSVGIQGGEKLFF
TGTGCCAGCAGCGTAGGAATCCAGGGTGGTGAAAAACTGTTTTTT
>TRBV4-3|.|.|TRBJ1-6
CASSQDRGTASPLHF
TGCGCCAGCAGCCAAGATCGGGGAACGGCCTCACCCCTCCACTTT
>TRBV4-2|.|.|TRBJ2-5
CASSQEALGVSLETQYF
TGTGCCAGCAGCCAAGAGGCTTTAGGGGTATCGCTGGAGACCCAGTACTTC
>TRBV5-1|TRBD2|many|TRBJ2-2
CASWVGLAANTGELFF
TGCGCCAGCTGGGTCGGACTAGCGGCGAACACCGGGGAGCTGTTTTTT
>TRBV20-1|.|few|TRBJ1-1
CSAPSEGTTEAFF
TGCAGTGCTCCCAGCGAGGGAACCACTGAAGCTTTCTTT
>TRBV6-2/TRBV6-3|TRBD2|few|TRBJ2-1
CASRSGGGLGRGEQFF
TGTGCCAGCAGAAGCGGGGGGGGCCTGGGCCGAGGTGAGCAGTTCTTC
>TRBV19|.|.|TRBJ1-6
CASSIGLQGRSPLHF
TGTGCCAGTAGTATAGGTTTGCAGGGGAGATCACCCCTCCACTTT
>TRBV5-8|TRBD1|many|TRBJ2-3
CASSPRTGDTQYF
TGTGCCAGCAGCCCCCGGACAGGAGATACGCAGTATTTT
>TRBV6-5|.|few|TRBJ1-2
CASSAKSWGGYTF
TGTGCCAGCAGTGCAAAATCGTGGGGAGGCTACACCTTC
>TRBV4-3|TRBD2|.|TRBJ2-3
CASSQDHWLAGGDTQYF
TGCGCCAGCAGCCAAGATCATTGGCTAGCGGGGGGAGATACGCAGTATTTT
>TRBV4-2|.|few|TRBJ2-1
CASSQVNHRGYGEQFF
TGTGCCAGCAGCCAAGTAAACCACCGGGGGTATGGTGAGCAGTTCTTC
>TRBV5-4|TRBD1|few|TRBJ1-1
CASSLGIGLGTDNTEAFF
TGTGCCAGCAGCTTGGGGATCGGTCTCGGGACAGATAATACTGAAGCTTTCTTT
>TRBV5-1|TRBD2|few|TRBJ2-7
CASSLLAGDEQYF
TGCGCCAGCAGCTTGCTAGCGGGCGACGAGCAGTACTTC
>TRBV6-2/TRBV6-3|.|.|TRBJ1-1
CASSQTTGTEAFF
TGTGCCAGCAGTCAAACAACCGGCACTGAAGCTTTCTTT
>TRBV7-2|.|few|TRBJ2-5
CASSLDRAGKTQYF
TGTGCCAGCAGCTTAGACCGGGCCGGGAAGACCCAGTACTTC
>TRBV6-5|.|once|TRBJ2-3
CASSYSPGRITDTQYF
TGTGCCAGCAGTTACAGCCCCGGCCGAATCACAGATACGCAGTATTTT
>TRBV10-3|.|few|TRBJ2-3
CAIRGGEPTTDTQYF
TGTGCCATCAGGGGGGGTGAGCCCACCACAGATACGCAGTATTTT
>TRBV5-1|.|.|TRBJ2-1
CASSYDNYNEQFF
TGCGCCAGCAGCTACGACAACTACAATGAGCAGTTCTTC
>TRBV4-1|TRBD1|.|TRBJ1-1
CASSQETGVTEAFF
TGCGCCAGCAGCCAAGAAACAGGGGTCACTGAAGCTTTCTTT
>TRBV2|.|.|TRBJ2-1
CASSVRLASNEQFF
TGTGCCAGCAGTGTTCGGCTAGCGAGCAATGAGCAGTTCTTC
>TRBV7-8|.|.|TRBJ1-1
CASSLGEDTEAFF
TGTGCCAGCAGCCTAGGGGAGGACACTGAAGCTTTCTTT
>TRBV24-1|.|few|TRBJ2-7
CATNIFLWTASEQYF
TGTGCCACCAACATTTTTTTGTGGACAGCTAGCGAGCAGTACTTC
>TRBV24-1|TRBD1|many|TRBJ2-2
CATSDSGQGGELFF
TGTGCCACCAGTGATTCCGGACAGGGGGGGGAGCTGTTTTTT
>TRBV5-1|.|.|TRBJ2-7
CASSSGAADDGEQYF
TGCGCCAGCAGCTCCGGGGCAGCGGATGATGGAGAGCAGTACTTC
>TRBV7-3|.|few|TRBJ2-2
CASSFTANTGELFF
TGTGCCAGCAGCTTCACCGCGAACACCGGGGAGCTGTTTTTT
>TRBV2|TRBD1|.|TRBJ1-1
CASSQQGYLNTEAFF
TGTGCCAGCAGTCAACAGGGGTACTTGAACACTGAAGCTTTCTTT